The 10 T cell receptor beta chains below come from one sample, sequenced in a study of shared clonotypes between healthy human individuals. Sequenced by immunoSEQ multiplex PCR; TCRdb stores in-frame clones only, minus some. The repertoire has about 2.4 million clones, approximately 93% of them found once; the top ten carry about 0.39%. The sequenced sample consisted of naive CD4+ T cells from PBMCs. The subset was: CD45RA+ positively selected. These receptors originate from a man aged 18 to 30 in good health. Some clones in this sample may be carry-over from other donors' samples.

DNA of the CDR3: TGTGCCAGCAGCTCGGACAGGAATGGTGGCTACACCTTC. This gives the protein CASSSDRNGGYTF. This rearrangement joins TRBV28 to TRBJ1-2; 7 bases map to TRBD1. The CDR3 contains 13 residues. Trimming cost V 6 bases and J 7 bases; bases outside gene matches: 8. The germline V gene encodes CDR1 MDHEN and CDR2 SYDVKM.

The chain recombines TRBV6-5 with TRBJ2-5; D is ambiguous. The germline gives CDR1 MNHEY, CDR2 SVGAGI. This CDR3 is built from 13 residues. V gave up 1 base and J gave up 1 base, with 4 bases separating them. DNA for the CDR3: TGTGCCAGCAGTTACTTGGCCCAAGAGACCCAGTACTTC. The encoded protein is CASSYLAQETQYF.

The chain employs TRBV5-5 and TRBJ2-5; D uncertain. The length of the CDR3 is 17 residues. In germline, CDR1 is SGHKS, CDR2 YYEKEE (reference sequence). Trimming stripped 0 bases from V and 1 base from J, with 16 bases between. The CDR3 nucleotides read TGTGCCAGCAGCTTGGTCTTTCGGACCAAAGCCCAAGAGACCCAGTACTTC. It codes for CASSLVFRTKAQETQYF.

This sequence joins TRBV7-2 and TRBJ1-1; 10 bases fit TRBD1. The CDR3 length is 14 residues. V lost 2 bases to trimming and J lost 11 bases; unmatched junction nucleotides: 8. Germline-derived CDR1 and CDR2 are SGHTA and FQGNSA. CDR3 sequence: CASSLLDRGEFAFF. The DNA of the CDR3 is TGTGCCAGCAGCTTATTGGACAGGGGGGAGTTTGCTTTCTTT.

The chain links TRBV19 to TRBJ2-5, with 9 bases identical to TRBD1. V trimming: 3 bases; J trimming: 6 bases; junction bases outside the gene matches: 11. Germline loops: CDR1 LNHDA, CDR2 SQIVND (reference sequence). The CDR3 consists of 16 residues. In nucleotides, the CDR3 is TGTGCCAGTAGTATTCTACGGACAGGGGATCTGAAGACCCAGTACTTC. Encoded protein: CASSILRTGDLKTQYF.

This clone showed up just once. The rearrangement joins TRBV7-2 to TRBJ2-7, with TRBD1 matching 8 bases. Germline lookup yields CDR1 SGHTA and CDR2 FQGNSA. The junction had 7 bases not matched to a gene; V was cut back by 1 base and J by 2 bases. CDR3 length: 16 residues. In DNA form, the CDR3 reads TGTGCCAGCAGCTTAGGGGGACAGGTCCTTCCCTACGAGCAGTACTTC. Its protein is CASSLGGQVLPYEQYF.

The chain combines TRBV7-2 with TRBJ2-7, with 8 bases identical to TRBD2. The junction had 10 bases not matched to a gene; V was cut back by 5 bases and J by 4 bases. This CDR3 spans 15 amino acids. CDR1 and CDR2 from the germline V gene are SGHTA and FQGNSA. The CDR3 loop is CASSHDGGVGYEQYF. CDR3 nucleotide sequence: TGTGCCAGCAGCCACGACGGGGGGGTAGGGTACGAGCAGTACTTC.

As regards this clone: Other DNA sequences in this specimen translate into the identical CDR3. The V and J genes are TRBV11-2 and TRBJ2-1; 15 bases line up with TRBD2. After removal of 5 bases from V and 6 bases from J, the junction contained 5 bases not matched to a gene. The CDR3 runs 16 residues. Germline V gene lookup returns CDR1 SGHAT and CDR2 FQNNGV. In DNA, the CDR3 is TGTGCCAGCAGCCCTCCGGGACTAGCGGGAGGCAATGAGCAGTTCTTC. This sequence encodes CASSPPGLAGGNEQFF.

J is TRBJ2-2 and V is TRBV6-1, with D unclear. V lost 4 bases to trimming and J lost 4 bases, with 7 bases between them. Per the germline V gene, CDR1 is MNHNS and CDR2 is SASEGT. This CDR3 is built from 13 residues. CDR3 sequence reads: CASSGTLTGELFF. The CDR3 DNA reads as TGTGCCAGCAGTGGGACCCTCACCGGGGAGCTGTTTTTT.

Here the CDR3 reads CASSSGPEELFF. For the CDR3, the DNA is TGTGCCAGCAGCTCCGGGCCAGAGGAGCTGTTTTTT. V gene TRBV11-3 combines with J gene TRBJ2-2; D is unresolved. Germline-derived CDR1 and CDR2 are SGHNT and YENEEA. Trimming cost V 4 bases and J 10 bases, with 10 bases left between them. The CDR3 runs 12 residues.